The clone carrying this T cell receptor beta chain was seen many times. This specimen comes from a study of T cells in Graves' hyperthyroidism and ophthalmopathy. This CDR3 comprises 13 residues. V was trimmed by 3 bases and J by 4 bases, leaving 9 bases between them. The germline V gene encodes CDR1 SGHNT and CDR2 YENEEA. Each diagnosis drew on symptoms, thyroxine, TRAb, thyroid ultrasound and orbital computed tomography findings. From RNA transcripts, TCR beta CDR3 regions were amplified. First-round RT-PCR with HTBI primers amplified the TCR CDR3 region. One entry per CDR3 protein results from TCRdb running MiXCR on the multiplex PCR reads. The table shows 300,000 to 450,000 distinct CDR3 sequences, with about 15% occurring only once.

The sequencing input was blood. The sequence came from a woman aged 55-70 years with Graves' hyperthyroidism. The rearrangement links TRBV11-3 to TRBJ1-1; D gene uncertain. In nucleotides, the CDR3 is TGTGCCAGCAGCTTGTCCAGGTTCACTGAAGCTTTCTTT. It specifies CASSLSRFTEAFF.